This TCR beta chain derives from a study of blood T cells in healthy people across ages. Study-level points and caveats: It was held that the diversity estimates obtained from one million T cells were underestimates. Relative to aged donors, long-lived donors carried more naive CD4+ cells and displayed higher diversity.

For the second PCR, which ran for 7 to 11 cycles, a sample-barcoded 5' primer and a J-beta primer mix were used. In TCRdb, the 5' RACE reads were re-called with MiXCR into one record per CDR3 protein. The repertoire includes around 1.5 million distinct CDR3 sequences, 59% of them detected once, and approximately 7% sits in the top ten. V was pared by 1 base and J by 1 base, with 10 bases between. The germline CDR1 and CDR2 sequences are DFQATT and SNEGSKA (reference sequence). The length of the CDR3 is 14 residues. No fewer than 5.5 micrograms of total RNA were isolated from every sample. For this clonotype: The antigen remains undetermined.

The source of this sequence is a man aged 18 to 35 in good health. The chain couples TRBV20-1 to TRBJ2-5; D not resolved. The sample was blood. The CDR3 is CSARGLGSQETQYF. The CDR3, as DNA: TGCAGTGCTAGAGGTTTGGGGTCCCAAGAGACCCAGTACTTC.